A selection of T cell receptor beta chains follows, all from one sample in a study of cytomegalovirus exposure and HLA in healthy donors. Generated by immunoSEQ multiplex PCR, the TCRdb table keeps only in-frame clones and is missing some. The sample lists about 90,000 clones; 55% to 75% were seen once. What was sequenced was PBMCs. The receptors stem from a woman in her forties or fifties in good health and CMV-seropositive. The CDR3 runs from the conserved cysteine through the conserved F or W. A D gene is named only where the DNA matches it firmly. Only part of the rows carry a size: once, few, many, or a class if the clone is expanded.

V,size,J,D,CDR3,DNA
TRBV18,once,TRBJ2-7,TRBD1,CASSLRETGGGEQYF,TGTGCCAGCTCACTTAGGGAGACAGGGGGCGGCGAGCAGTACTTC
TRBV7-8,.,TRBJ2-7,TRBD2,CASSLVTSGRAGYEQYF,TGTGCCAGCAGCTTAGTGACTAGCGGGAGGGCCGGGTACGAGCAGTACTTC
TRBV4-1,few,TRBJ2-5,TRBD1,CASSRGAGGLRETQYF,TGCGCCAGCAGCCGAGGGGCAGGGGGCCTGCGAGAGACCCAGTACTTC
TRBV20-1,.,TRBJ2-7,.,CSALGHEQYF,TGCAGTGCCCTGGGGCACGAGCAGTACTTC
TRBV21-1,.,TRBJ1-1,.,CASRAGNTEAFF,TGTGCCAGCAGGGCGGGGAACACTGAAGCTTTCTTT
TRBV7-9,.,TRBJ2-3,TRBD2,CASSDTSGRAVRTDTQYF,TGTGCCAGCAGCGACACTAGCGGGAGGGCCGTACGGACAGATACGCAGTATTTT
TRBV7-8,.,TRBJ1-2,TRBD1,CASSPRTGGVYGYTF,TGTGCCAGCAGCCCCCGGACAGGGGGCGTCTATGGCTACACCTTC
TRBV6-1,once,TRBJ2-1,.,CASSDSNYNEQFF,TGTGCCAGCAGTGATTCCAACTACAATGAGCAGTTCTTC
TRBV9,few,TRBJ2-5,.,CASTRDGSRALRGTQYF,TGTGCCAGCACCCGGGATGGTTCGCGGGCCCTCCGGGGGACCCAGTACTTC
TRBV9,once,TRBJ2-3,.,CASSVGGGRSTDTQYF,TGTGCCAGCAGCGTAGGCGGGGGCCGAAGCACAGATACGCAGTATTTT
TRBV5-1,.,TRBJ1-3,TRBD1,CASSQQGAGNTIYF,TGCGCCAGCAGCCAACAGGGGGCCGGAAACACCATATATTTT
TRBV6-6,.,TRBJ2-1,TRBD2,CASSYGLAGAGEQFF,TGTGCCAGCAGTTACGGCCTAGCGGGAGCAGGTGAGCAGTTCTTC
TRBV28,.,TRBJ1-2,.,CASSRGGSYGYTF,TGTGCCAGCAGCCGTGGTGGCTCATATGGCTACACCTTC
TRBV7-9,.,TRBJ2-7,TRBD1,CASSRSGTGDDEQYF,TGTGCCAGCAGCCGGAGCGGGACAGGGGATGACGAGCAGTACTTC
TRBV7-7,.,TRBJ1-4,.,CASSFREKLFF,TGTGCCAGCAGCTTTAGAGAAAAACTGTTTTTT
TRBV14,.,TRBJ2-5,TRBD1,CASSQDWGTGVAETQYF,TGTGCCAGCAGCCAAGATTGGGGGACAGGGGTCGCGGAGACCCAGTACTTC
TRBV15,.,TRBJ2-5,.,CATSRAGQFQETQYF,TGTGCCACCAGCAGAGCAGGACAGTTCCAAGAGACCCAGTACTTC
TRBV27,.,TRBJ2-1,.,CASRPAGLYNEQFF,TGTGCCAGCAGACCTGCGGGACTCTACAATGAGCAGTTCTTC
TRBV2,.,TRBJ1-5,.,CASSNRAGSNQPQHF,TGTGCCAGCAGTAACCGCGCAGGTAGCAATCAGCCCCAGCATTTT
TRBV7-9,.,TRBJ2-7,.,CASSPPEASYEQYF,TGTGCCAGCAGTCCTCCCGAGGCATCCTACGAGCAGTACTTC
TRBV10-2,.,TRBJ2-7,.,CASSQAGNRDVDEQYF,TGCGCCAGCAGCCAAGCCGGAAACAGGGACGTGGACGAGCAGTACTTC
TRBV7-7,.,TRBJ2-5,TRBD1,CASSSAGGWGETQYF,TGTGCCAGCAGCTCGGCAGGGGGTTGGGGAGAGACCCAGTACTTC
TRBV29-1,.,TRBJ2-1,.,CSVEVSNSGEQFF,TGCAGCGTTGAAGTGTCCAATTCGGGGGAGCAGTTCTTC
TRBV30,.,TRBJ1-2,TRBD1,CAWKDRAYGYTF,TGTGCCTGGAAGGACAGGGCATATGGCTACACCTTC
TRBV2,.,TRBJ2-7,TRBD1,CASRGDSYEQYF,TGTGCCAGCAGGGGGGACAGCTACGAGCAGTACTTC
TRBV28,once,TRBJ2-1,.,CASSHTRFSIYEQFF,TGTGCCAGCAGCCATACTAGATTTTCTATCTATGAGCAGTTCTTC
TRBV6-5,once,TRBJ2-3,TRBD2,CASRVAGGRDTQYF,TGTGCCAGCAGGGTAGCGGGAGGAAGAGATACGCAGTATTTT
TRBV7-9,.,TRBJ1-1,.,CASGSTRAEAFF,TGTGCCAGCGGCTCGACTCGGGCTGAAGCTTTCTTT
TRBV7-6,few,TRBJ1-3,.,CASSSASSGNTIYF,TGTGCCAGCAGCTCCGCGAGCTCTGGAAACACCATATATTTT